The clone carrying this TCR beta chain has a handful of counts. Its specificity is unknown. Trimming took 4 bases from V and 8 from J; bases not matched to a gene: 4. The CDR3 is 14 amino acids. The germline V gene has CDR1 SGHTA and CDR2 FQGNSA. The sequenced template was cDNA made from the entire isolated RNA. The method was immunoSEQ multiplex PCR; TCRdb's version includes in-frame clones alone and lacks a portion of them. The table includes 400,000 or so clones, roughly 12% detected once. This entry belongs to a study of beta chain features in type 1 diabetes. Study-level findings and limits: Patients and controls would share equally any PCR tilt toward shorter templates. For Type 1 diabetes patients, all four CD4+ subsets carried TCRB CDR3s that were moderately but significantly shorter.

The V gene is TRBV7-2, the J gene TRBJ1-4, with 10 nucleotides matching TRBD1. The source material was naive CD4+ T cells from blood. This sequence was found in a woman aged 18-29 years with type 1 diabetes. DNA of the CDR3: TGTGCCAGCAGCTCCGGACAGGGGGTAGAAAAACTGTTTTTT. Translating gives CASSSGQGVEKLFF.